Each of the 12 T cell receptor beta chains below was sequenced from the same sample in a study of cytomegalovirus exposure and HLA in healthy donors. PCR primers comprised 60 Vbeta and 13 Jbeta primers. The data were produced by immunoSEQ multiplex PCR, yet TCRdb's version contains in-frame clones alone and is incomplete. The repertoire shows 100,000 to 150,000 clones; the top ten hold about 1.6%. Sequenced sample: PBMCs. The receptors were sampled from a middle-aged woman in good health and CMV-seronegative.

The chain is built from TRBV27 and TRBJ1-6; D uncertain. There are 13 residues in the CDR3. Germline-derived CDR1 and CDR2 are MNHEY and SMNVEV (reference sequence). Trimming shortened V by 2 bases and J by 8 bases, and 7 bases separated the two germline ends. CDR3 DNA: TGTGCCAGCAGTTTACGGGAGGATTCACCCCTCCACTTT. Translating gives CASSLREDSPLHF.

The chain joins TRBV15 to TRBJ2-7; D perhaps matches TRBD1 (6 bases). V was cut by 6 bases and J by 0 bases, with 9 bases left in between. Germline CDR1 is LNHNV and CDR2 is YYDKDF (reference sequence). The CDR3 is 13 residues long. CDR3 in amino acids: CATRWTASYEQYF. For the CDR3, the DNA is TGTGCCACCAGGTGGACAGCCTCCTACGAGCAGTACTTC. Supplemented by reference TRBV15 and TRBJ2-7, the full variable domain reads DAMVIQNPRYQVTQFGKPVTLSCSQTLNHNVMYWYQQKSSQAPKLLFHYYDKDFNNEADTPDNFQSRRPNTSFCFLDIRSPGLGDTAMYLCATRWTASYEQYFGPGTRLTVT.

The chain carries TRBV19 and TRBJ1-5; 10 positions match TRBD1. This CDR3 region has 16 residues. The V segment lost 5 bases and the J segment 5 bases; nucleotides outside the gene matches: 9. Germline V gene sequence: CDR1 LNHDA, CDR2 SQIVND (reference sequence). The CDR3 is CASSLGPGTGDQPQHF. The CDR3 coding sequence is TGTGCCAGTAGTTTGGGTCCCGGGACAGGGGATCAGCCCCAGCATTTT.

V usage is TRBV2 and J usage is TRBJ2-6; D ambiguous. The CDR3 spans 14 residues. The germline V and J ends were trimmed by 7 bases and 4 bases, with 11 bases remaining between them. CDR1 and CDR2 from the germline V gene are SNHLY and FYNNEI. CDR3 nucleotides: TGTGCCAGCATTGCGGAGTTCGGGGCCAACGTCCTGACTTTC. Amino acid sequence: CASIAEFGANVLTF.

This sequence joins TRBV7-2 and TRBJ2-7, with D maybe TRBD1 (6 bases). Trimming cost V 6 bases and J 7 bases, with 10 bases left between them. This CDR3 region has 11 residues. Germline assignment: CDR1 SGHTA and CDR2 FQGNSA. The CDR3 DNA is TGTGCCAGCAGAGCCGGGACAGAGCAGTACTTC. Amino acids: CASRAGTEQYF.

The chain links TRBV4-2 to TRBJ1-4, with D maybe TRBD1 (5 bases). CDR1 and CDR2 from the germline V gene are LGHNA and YNFKEQ. Trimming removed 1 base from V and 0 bases from J, with 15 bases in between. The CDR3 extends over 18 amino acids. CDR3 protein: CASSQGGGTAATNEKLFF. The CDR3 DNA follows: TGTGCCAGCAGCCAAGGCGGGGGGACGGCCGCAACTAATGAAAAACTGTTTTTT.

The chain employs TRBV5-8 and TRBJ2-1; 9 nucleotides line up with TRBD2. Per the germline V gene, CDR1 is SGHTS and CDR2 is YDEGEE. The CDR3 is 16 amino acids. J lost 4 bases, V lost 5 bases, and 10 bases had no gene match. The CDR3 sequence is CASSFSGTSRYNEQFF. The CDR3 DNA is TGTGCCAGCAGTTTCTCCGGGACTAGCAGATACAATGAGCAGTTCTTC. Based on the CDR3 plus reference TRBV5-8 and TRBJ2-1, the full variable domain is EAGVTQSPTHLIKTRGQQATLRCSPISGHTSVYWYQQALGLGLQFLLWYDEGEERNRGNFPPRFSGRQFPNYSSELNVNALELEDSALYLCASSFSGTSRYNEQFFGPGTRLTVL.

V gene TRBV9 combines with J gene TRBJ1-2, with D perhaps matching TRBD1 (5 bases). The CDR3 runs 16 residues. Trimming stripped 2 bases from V and 0 bases from J, with 14 bases between. The germline CDR1 and CDR2 sequences are SGDLS and YYNGEE. The CDR3 DNA reads TGTGCCAGCAGCGTCGGGACTGTGGTTACTAACTATGGCTACACCTTC. Translated, it gives CASSVGTVVTNYGYTF.

V is TRBV6-5 and J is TRBJ1-2; TRBD1 might be the D (6 bases). The V and J ends lost 2 bases and 0 bases respectively, with 10 bases between them. Per the germline V gene, CDR1 is MNHEY and CDR2 is SVGAGI. The CDR3 has 15 amino acids. This CDR3 reads CASSYTGSTNYGYTF. CDR3 DNA sequence: TGTGCCAGCAGTTACACAGGGAGCACTAACTATGGCTACACCTTC.

V usage is TRBV19 and J usage is TRBJ2-3; maybe TRBD1 (6 bases). The germline CDR1 and CDR2 sequences are LNHDA and SQIVND (reference sequence). V was shortened by 5 bases and J by 10 bases, with 13 bases between the two germline ends. This CDR3 contains 12 residues. CDR3 amino acids: CASSPNRVPQYF. The CDR3 bases are TGTGCCAGTAGTCCAAACAGGGTACCGCAGTATTTT.

The chain links TRBV9 to TRBJ1-1; unclear D gene. Trimming cost V 3 bases and J 4 bases, with 10 bases left between them. The CDR3 is made up of 13 amino acids. CDR1 and CDR2 from the germline V gene are SGDLS and YYNGEE. The CDR3 is CASSATRGTEAFF. The CDR3, as DNA: TGTGCCAGCAGCGCGACGCGGGGCACTGAAGCTTTCTTT.

The chain recombines TRBV29-1 with TRBJ1-3; D is unclear. The ends were cut back, 6 bases at V and 5 bases at J, with 14 bases in the middle. Germline CDR1 and CDR2: SQVTM and ANQGSEA. There are 13 residues in the CDR3. The CDR3 nucleotides are TGCAGCGTATCGTATCAGTCACGAAACACCATATATTTT. Translating gives CSVSYQSRNTIYF. The whole variable domain, filled in from reference TRBV29-1 and TRBJ1-3, reads SAVISQKPSRDICQRGTSLTIQCQVDSQVTMMFWYRQQPGQSLTLIATANQGSEATYESGFVIDKFPISRPNLTFSTLTVSNMSPEDSSIYLCSVSYQSRNTIYFGEGSWLTVV.